Listed here are 32 T cell receptor beta chains from one sample, sequenced in a study of cytomegalovirus exposure and HLA in healthy donors (dated by TCRdb to about 2017). Libraries were built with the immunoSEQ multiplex PCR assay. The multiplex PCR relied on a mix of 60 forward primers for TCR Vbeta segments and 13 reverse primers for TCR Jbeta segments. In its TCRdb copy, this immuneACCESS table keeps in-frame sequences only and misses some clones. Where compared with another copy, unresolved V genes explain less than half of these, and the others have no known cause. The sample table contains 100,000 to 150,000 clones; only one count was recorded for roughly 82% of them. In total, the top ten clones hold 2.5% to 3% of the sample. Sequencing was performed on PBMCs. The receptors derive from a young woman in good health and CMV-seropositive.

This clone was recorded a few times. CDR3 sequence: CASSPPSGRNEQYF. The DNA of the CDR3 is TGTGCCAGCTCACCACCATCAGGGAGGAACGAGCAGTACTTC. The rearrangement joins TRBV18 to TRBJ2-7; D possibly corresponds to TRBD2 (6 bases). Germline CDR1 KGHSH, CDR2 LQKENI. V lost 0 bases and J 5 bases, leaving 11 bases between the germline ends. The CDR3 runs to 14 residues.

This clone was recorded once. The chain joins TRBV7-9 to TRBJ2-3, with TRBD2 matching 15 bases. The V gene end was trimmed by 1 base and the J gene end by 4 bases; junction bases not matched to a gene: 3. Germline CDR1 is SEHNR and CDR2 is FQNEAQ (reference sequence). This CDR3 is built from 17 residues. CDR3 sequence reads: CASSLGTSGGAADTQYF. For the CDR3, the DNA is TGTGCCAGCAGCTTAGGGACTAGCGGGGGGGCAGCAGATACGCAGTATTTT.

The chain recombines TRBV9 with TRBJ2-1, with TRBD1 identical over 12 bases. The V gene's germline CDR1 is SGDLS and CDR2 YYNGEE. The CDR3 is 15 residues long. V was pared by 4 bases and J by 6 bases, with 5 bases of the junction left unmatched. Written as DNA, the CDR3 is TGTGCCAGCAGCTGGGGACAGGGGGCCGGCAATGAGCAGTTCTTC. Its translation: CASSWGQGAGNEQFF. The variable domain in full, with the rest retrieved from reference TRBV9 and TRBJ2-1, is DSGVTQTPKHLITATGQRVTLRCSPRSGDLSVYWYQQSLDQGLQFLIQYYNGEERAKGNILERFSAQQFPDLHSELNLSSLELGDSALYFCASSWGQGAGNEQFFGPGTRLTVL.

The chain is built from TRBV2 and TRBJ2-1, with 14 bases identical to TRBD2. V gave up 6 bases and J gave up 9 bases; unmatched junction bases: 7. The CDR3 runs to 15 residues. Germline values: CDR1 SNHLY, CDR2 FYNNEI. CDR3 DNA: TGTGCCAGCAGCGCGACTAGCGGGGGGGCCGGTGAGCAGTTCTTC. Amino acid sequence: CASSATSGGAGEQFF.

The chain links TRBV5-1 to TRBJ2-2; 9 bases align to TRBD1. The germline V gene has CDR1 SGHRS and CDR2 YFSETQ. This CDR3 comprises 15 residues. The V segment lost 5 bases and the J segment 7 bases; nucleotides outside the gene matches: 9. The CDR3 DNA reads as TGCGCCAGCAGTCTGGGGACAGGGTATAACGGGGAGCTGTTTTTT. This encodes CASSLGTGYNGELFF.

This clone was recorded once. This chain links TRBV28 with TRBJ1-2, with 7 bases aligning to TRBD1. The CDR3 covers 14 residues. J lost 2 bases, V lost 6 bases, and 6 bases had no gene match. The germline CDR1 and CDR2 sequences are MDHEN and SYDVKM. CDR3 sequence reads: CASSELGQNYGYTF. The CDR3 DNA is TGTGCCAGCAGCGAATTGGGACAGAACTATGGCTACACCTTC.

The chain carries TRBV7-3 and TRBJ2-1; the D is unclear. There are 14 residues in the CDR3. The V and J ends lost 5 bases and 3 bases respectively, with 11 bases between them. Germline loops: CDR1 SGHTA, CDR2 FQGTGA. The CDR3, as DNA: TGTGCCAGCAGCCTAGACGGTTTCTACAATGAGCAGTTCTTC. Protein: CASSLDGFYNEQFF.

V and J are TRBV10-3 and TRBJ1-3, with D tentatively TRBD1 (6 bases). CDR1 ENHRY and CDR2 SYGVKD come from the germline V gene. The CDR3 has 14 amino acids. Trimming removed 5 bases from V and 1 base from J, with 9 bases in between. The CDR3 loop reads CAISLGTSGNTIYF. The CDR3 DNA follows: TGTGCCATCAGTTTAGGGACATCTGGAAACACCATATATTTT.

V usage is TRBV5-1 and J usage is TRBJ2-4; a weak D match, TRBD2 (5 bases). Germline loops: CDR1 SGHRS, CDR2 YFSETQ. V was trimmed by 5 bases and J by 6 bases, leaving 9 bases between them. This CDR3 comprises 12 residues. The CDR3 sequence: CASRFEGNIQYF. The CDR3 region has the DNA TGCGCCAGCAGATTCGAGGGAAACATTCAGTACTTC.

This chain uses TRBV6-5 with TRBJ1-6; possibly TRBD1 for D (6 bases). Trimming pared 7 bases from V and 10 bases from J, leaving 17 bases between. The CDR3 runs 14 residues. Germline V gene data show CDR1 as MNHEY and CDR2 as SVGAGI. The CDR3 sequence is CASIEGERWSPLHF. The CDR3 region has the DNA TGTGCCAGCATTGAGGGGGAACGGTGGTCACCCCTCCACTTT.

The rearrangement joins TRBV5-1 to TRBJ2-1; unclear D gene. The CDR3 is made up of 14 amino acids. The germline CDR1 and CDR2 sequences are SGHRS and YFSETQ. V lost 1 base, J lost 4 bases, and 9 bases lay in between. The CDR3 nucleotides are TGCGCCAGCAGCTTGACTCTCGGTTACAATGAGCAGTTCTTC. Translating gives CASSLTLGYNEQFF.

This chain uses TRBV30 with TRBJ2-3; 9 bases match TRBD2. The CDR3 runs 15 residues. Per germline, CDR1 GTSNPN and CDR2 SVGIG (reference sequence). V was clipped by 0 bases and J by 5 bases; unmatched bases: 6. CDR3 amino acids: CAWSVALAGRDTQYF. CDR3 in DNA: TGTGCCTGGAGTGTAGCCCTAGCGGGGCGAGATACGCAGTATTTT.

J is TRBJ1-1 and V is TRBV12-5; D might be TRBD1 (5 bases). CDR3 length: 13 residues. In germline, CDR1 is LGHNT, CDR2 FRNRAP. Trimming took off 7 bases at V and 3 bases at J, with 12 bases between the two ends. The CDR3 sequence: CASDSGYDTEAFF. The CDR3 region has the DNA TGTGCTAGTGATTCAGGGTACGACACTGAAGCTTTCTTT.

CDR3 amino acids: CAWGPSDGEQYF. Written as DNA, the CDR3 is TGTGCCTGGGGTCCTAGCGATGGCGAGCAGTACTTC. The chain joins TRBV30 to TRBJ2-7; perhaps TRBD2 as D (6 bases). The germline gives CDR1 GTSNPN, CDR2 SVGIG (reference sequence). Trimming shortened V by 5 bases and J by 6 bases, and 14 bases separated the two germline ends. The CDR3 has 12 residues.

The rearrangement uses TRBV10-3 and TRBJ2-7; 9 bases match TRBD1. CDR3 size: 13 residues. The junction had 9 bases not matched to a gene; V was cut back by 10 bases and J by 5 bases. Per germline, CDR1 ENHRY and CDR2 SYGVKD. CDR3 nucleotide sequence: TGTGCCACCACAGGGGGCGCGGAAAACGAGCAGTACTTC. Amino acid sequence: CATTGGAENEQYF.

The chain carries TRBV19 and TRBJ2-1; D gene ambiguous. This CDR3 has 11 residues. Per the germline V gene, CDR1 is LNHDA and CDR2 is SQIVND (reference sequence). V lost 1 base, J lost 9 bases, and 4 bases lay in between. The CDR3 sequence: CASSIGSEQFF. The CDR3 coding sequence is TGTGCCAGTAGTATAGGGAGTGAGCAGTTCTTC.

The DNA of the CDR3 is TGTGCCAGCAGTGAACCAGGAAGAACCCCCGTGGATACGCAGTATTTT. Translation gives CASSEPGRTPVDTQYF. The chain couples TRBV2 to TRBJ2-3; D gene uncertain. Per germline, CDR1 SNHLY and CDR2 FYNNEI. V lost 2 bases and J 6 bases, leaving 18 bases between the germline ends. CDR3 length: 16 amino acids.

The CDR3 DNA reads TGCAGCGTTGAAGCTGGCCAGGCAAACACTGAAGCTTTCTTT. This gives the protein CSVEAGQANTEAFF. The chain couples TRBV29-1 to TRBJ1-1; D gene unclear. Germline CDR1 is SQVTM and CDR2 is ANQGSEA. V shed 1 base and J shed 2 bases, with 11 bases lying between them. The CDR3 is 14 residues long.

The chain employs TRBV6-5 and TRBJ2-1; D is possibly TRBD2 (5 bases). CDR3 length: 16 amino acids. Germline V gene data show CDR1 as MNHEY and CDR2 as SVGAGI. V was trimmed by 4 bases and J by 5 bases, leaving 18 bases between them. CDR3 sequence reads: CASSSPGNPGNNEQFF. The CDR3 region has the DNA TGTGCCAGCAGTTCCCCGGGAAATCCTGGGAACAATGAGCAGTTCTTC.

The chain recombines TRBV5-4 with TRBJ2-7, with D tentatively TRBD2 (6 bases). V was trimmed by 5 bases and J by 4 bases, leaving 13 bases between them. CDR1 and CDR2 (germline): SGHNT, YYREEE (reference sequence). The CDR3 has 13 residues. CDR3 residues: CASRKAGFYEQYF. CDR3 DNA sequence: TGTGCCAGCAGAAAGGCGGGGTTTTACGAGCAGTACTTC.

The V call is TRBV19, the J call TRBJ2-7; tentative D call: TRBD1 (6 bases). The CDR3 covers 15 residues. The germline V gene has CDR1 LNHDA and CDR2 SQIVND (reference sequence). V shed 6 bases and J shed 3 bases, with 18 bases lying between them. The CDR3 protein is CASSRPGTMDYEQYF. CDR3 coding DNA: TGTGCCAGTAGCCGACCCGGGACAATGGACTACGAGCAGTACTTC.

Here the CDR3 reads CASSLVGGGTDAYNEQFF. The DNA of the CDR3 is TGTGCCAGCAGCTTAGTCGGTGGAGGGACAGATGCCTACAATGAGCAGTTCTTC. This rearrangement joins TRBV7-3 to TRBJ2-1; D perhaps matches TRBD1 (7 bases). V was clipped by 2 bases and J by 2 bases, with 19 bases between them. This CDR3 comprises 18 residues. Per the germline V gene, CDR1 is SGHTA and CDR2 is FQGTGA.

V usage is TRBV6-1 and J usage is TRBJ2-7, with a possible D match to TRBD1 (5 bases). The germline V gene has CDR1 MNHNS and CDR2 SASEGT. This CDR3 spans 16 amino acids. Trimming took off 0 bases at V and 1 base at J, with 13 bases between the two ends. The CDR3: CASSEAPVKGSYEQYF. Here the CDR3 DNA reads TGTGCCAGCAGTGAAGCCCCCGTGAAGGGGTCCTACGAGCAGTACTTC.

This chain connects TRBV27 to TRBJ2-5; 11 bases are a match to TRBD2. The last part of the DNA fits TRBJ2-7 better; the J call may be wrong. CDR1 and CDR2 (germline): MNHEY, SMNVEV (reference sequence). This CDR3 contains 19 residues. The CDR3 region is CASRGFASGGPRSSYEQYF. The CDR3 region has the DNA TGTGCCAGCAGGGGATTCGCTAGCGGGGGGCCTAGGAGCTCCTACGAGCAGTACTTC.

The chain employs TRBV5-4 and TRBJ2-1; the D is unclear. The CDR3 covers 13 residues. The germline CDR1 and CDR2 sequences are SGHNT and YYREEE (reference sequence). V was trimmed by 6 bases and J by 4 bases, leaving 11 bases between them. The CDR3 nucleotides are TGTGCCAGCACCGGTCTAAATTACAATGAGCAGTTCTTC. Translation gives CASTGLNYNEQFF.

This clone was seen a handful of times. V is TRBV5-6 and J is TRBJ1-3; TRBD1 aligns across 9 bases. The CDR3 runs to 16 residues. Germline lookup yields CDR1 SGHDT and CDR2 YYEEEE. Germline trimming cut 2 bases from V and 3 bases from J; bases unmatched to any gene: 6. The CDR3 nucleotides are TGTGCCAGCAGCTTCCCGGGACAGGGCGTTGGAAACACCATATATTTT. This sequence encodes CASSFPGQGVGNTIYF.

The V gene is TRBV30, the J gene TRBJ1-1; a possible D gene is TRBD1 (5 bases). CDR1 GTSNPN and CDR2 SVGIG come from the germline V gene (reference sequence). Trimming took off 4 bases at V and 0 bases at J, with 9 bases between the two ends. CDR3 length: 13 amino acids. The CDR3 reads CAWNQGMNTEAFF. CDR3 sequence (DNA): TGTGCCTGGAATCAGGGTATGAACACTGAAGCTTTCTTT.

This sequence joins TRBV6-1 and TRBJ2-7, with D hard to call. This CDR3 comprises 13 residues. The V end was cut by 3 bases, the J end by 3 bases, with 9 bases between. Germline V lookup: CDR1 MNHNS, CDR2 SASEGT. The CDR3 protein is CASSDAPSYEQYF. CDR3 nucleotide sequence: TGTGCCAGCAGTGACGCGCCGAGCTACGAGCAGTACTTC.

The rearrangement joins TRBV5-1 to TRBJ1-1; the match to TRBD1 covers 9 bases. Germline lookup yields CDR1 SGHRS and CDR2 YFSETQ. The CDR3 totals 15 residues. J lost 3 bases, V lost 4 bases, and 7 bases had no gene match. The CDR3 reads CASSQPGTGYTEAFF. The CDR3 DNA follows: TGCGCCAGCAGCCAGCCAGGGACAGGGTACACTGAAGCTTTCTTT.

This clone was found a few times. The chain has TRBV6-1 and TRBJ2-3, with D possibly matching TRBD1 (6 bases). Germline lookup yields CDR1 MNHNS and CDR2 SASEGT. This CDR3 comprises 14 residues. Trimming removed 7 bases from V and 2 bases from J, with 13 bases in between. The CDR3 nucleotides are TGTGCCAGCACCTCCGGGACATTCACAGATACGCAGTATTTT. This translates into CASTSGTFTDTQYF.

This clone was counted only a few times. The chain combines TRBV19 with TRBJ1-5, with 10 bases that match TRBD1. Germline V gene lookup returns CDR1 LNHDA and CDR2 SQIVND (reference sequence). The CDR3 sequence is 14 residues long. V gave up 1 base and J gave up 7 bases; unmatched junction bases: 1. The CDR3 DNA reads as TGTGCCAGTAGTATAGGGACAGGGGGACAGCCCCAGCATTTT. This gives the protein CASSIGTGGQPQHF.

The V and J genes are TRBV5-6 and TRBJ2-1; weak D call: TRBD2 (6 bases). CDR1 and CDR2 from the germline V gene are SGHDT and YYEEEE. V lost 0 bases and J lost 8, with 15 bases in between. The length of the CDR3 is 15 residues. CDR3 DNA sequence: TGTGCCAGCAGCTTGGGAGCGGGTAGTTTCTATGAGCAGTTCTTC. This translates into CASSLGAGSFYEQFF.